These 15 T cell receptor beta chains share one sample of origin, sequenced in a study of blood T cell repertoires in COVID-19. Assay used: immunoSEQ multiplex PCR; TCRdb lists only in-frame clones, some missing. This sample has more than 100,000 clones, with 70% to 90% found just once. Sequenced material: peripheral blood. These TCRs come from a woman aged 55 to 70 with acute or convalescent COVID-19.

J is TRBJ1-1 and V is TRBV11-2; a weak D match, TRBD1 (5 bases). The germline V gene has CDR1 SGHAT and CDR2 FQNNGV. V shed 5 bases and J shed 3 bases, with 10 bases lying between them. There are 13 residues in the CDR3. The CDR3 region is CASSPGPHTEAFF. CDR3 bases: TGTGCCAGCAGCCCAGGGCCCCACACTGAAGCTTTCTTT.

The CDR3 region has the DNA TGTGCCACCTATAGCGGGAGGGTGGGGAATGAGCAGTTCTTC. It codes for CATYSGRVGNEQFF. This sequence joins TRBV3-1 (or the pseudogene TRBV3-2) and TRBJ2-1; 11 bases fit TRBD2. The CDR3 consists of 14 residues. In germline, CDR1 is LGHDT, CDR2 YNNKEL (reference sequence). The V gene end was trimmed by 10 bases and the J gene end by 7 bases; junction bases not matched to a gene: 9.

This chain links TRBV11-3 with TRBJ2-7, with a tentative D call TRBD2 (5 bases). This CDR3 is 13 amino acids long. Germline CDR1 SGHNT, CDR2 YENEEA. Trimming took 8 bases from V and 3 from J, leaving 14 bases between them. CDR3 sequence (DNA): TGTGCCAGCGCTCTTCACAGCGGCTACGAGCAGTACGTC. This encodes CASALHSGYEQYV.

This rearrangement joins TRBV6-1 to TRBJ1-2; no clear D gene. This CDR3 comprises 12 residues. CDR1 and CDR2 (germline): MNHNS, SASEGT. Trimming took off 3 bases at V and 5 bases at J, with 7 bases between the two ends. The CDR3 coding sequence is TGTGCCAGCAGTGACGGCGGGTATGGCTACACCTTC. Amino acids: CASSDGGYGYTF.

V is TRBV19 and J is TRBJ1-1; 12 bases are a match to TRBD1. Germline V gene lookup returns CDR1 LNHDA and CDR2 SQIVND (reference sequence). The V segment lost 6 bases and the J segment 5 bases; nucleotides outside the gene matches: 4. This CDR3 is built from 14 residues. The CDR3 here is CASRRDRGPTEAFF. CDR3 nucleotide sequence: TGTGCCAGTAGAAGGGACAGGGGGCCAACTGAAGCTTTCTTT.

The chain links TRBV30 to TRBJ2-7; weak D call: TRBD1 (7 bases). V was clipped by 2 bases and J by 4 bases, with 21 bases between them. The length of the CDR3 is 16 residues. The germline V gene has CDR1 GTSNPN and CDR2 SVGIG (reference sequence). The CDR3 DNA follows: TGTGCCTGGAGTCACCTTTCAGGGGGGCTCAGGTACGAGCAGTACTTC. Amino acid sequence: CAWSHLSGGLRYEQYF.

The CDR3 region has the DNA TGTGCCAGCAGCCAAGGACTTAGGGGTGGAAACACCATATATTTT. It yields the protein CASSQGLRGGNTIYF. The chain employs TRBV3-1 (or the pseudogene TRBV3-2) and TRBJ1-3, with D perhaps TRBD1 (5 bases). CDR1 is LGHDT and CDR2 is YNNKEL in the germline V gene (reference sequence). CDR3 length equals 15 residues. Deletions cut 1 base from V and 3 bases from J, with 10 bases between.

The chain uses TRBV28 and TRBJ2-7; D is unclear. Trimming pared 2 bases from V and 3 bases from J, leaving 20 bases between. This CDR3 is 17 amino acids long. CDR1 is MDHEN, CDR2 SYDVKM, per germline. The CDR3 DNA is TGTGCCAGCAGTTTAGGTGCAGGATTCGCCGGTCTCTACGAGCAGTACTTC. Amino acids: CASSLGAGFAGLYEQYF.

This chain joins TRBV14 and TRBJ1-2, with 9 positions matching TRBD1. Per germline, CDR1 SGHDN and CDR2 FVKESK. This CDR3 has 15 residues. The ends lost 0 bases at V and 8 bases at J; junction bases unmatched: 7. The CDR3 is CASSQDRTGTGGYTF. CDR3 bases: TGTGCCAGCAGCCAAGATCGGACAGGGACAGGGGGCTACACCTTC.

This clone was seen a single time. The genes are TRBV28 and TRBJ2-1; 12 positions match TRBD2. Germline trimming cut 4 bases from V and 6 bases from J; bases unmatched to any gene: 4. The CDR3 extends over 15 amino acids. Germline V lookup: CDR1 MDHEN, CDR2 SYDVKM. The CDR3 region is CASSSGLAGRNEQFF. In DNA form, the CDR3 reads TGTGCCAGCAGTTCCGGACTAGCGGGACGCAATGAGCAGTTCTTC.

The genes are TRBV5-1 and TRBJ2-5; 8 bases match TRBD1. Unmatched junction bases numbered 9, after V lost 4 bases and J lost 4 bases. The CDR3 length is 15 residues. In germline, CDR1 is SGHRS, CDR2 YFSETQ. The CDR3 region is CASSTGQGAGETQYF. The CDR3 nucleotides read TGCGCCAGCAGCACAGGACAGGGAGCGGGAGAGACCCAGTACTTC.

The chain links TRBV28 to TRBJ1-2; no firm D call. This CDR3 is 13 amino acids long. The ends were cut back, 3 bases at V and 7 bases at J, with 12 bases in the middle. CDR1 is MDHEN, CDR2 SYDVKM, per germline. CDR3: CASSLVVGSGYTF. In nucleotides, the CDR3 is TGTGCCAGCAGTTTGGTGGTTGGGAGTGGCTACACCTTC.

V usage is TRBV6-5 and J usage is TRBJ1-1; 7 bases match TRBD1. V shed 4 bases, J shed 7 bases, and the junction held 6 bases outside the gene matches. CDR3 length: 13 amino acids. Germline CDR1 reads MNHEY; CDR2 reads SVGAGI. CDR3 in amino acids: CASSSLWTGEAFF. The CDR3 region has the DNA TGTGCCAGCAGTTCACTTTGGACAGGTGAAGCTTTCTTT.

The genes are TRBV6-1 and TRBJ1-5; 10 bases fit TRBD1. The CDR3 spans 16 residues. Per the germline V gene, CDR1 is MNHNS and CDR2 is SASEGT. The V segment lost 3 bases and the J segment 2 bases; nucleotides outside the gene matches: 4. The CDR3 region is CASSEWTGGGNQPQHF. CDR3 coding DNA: TGTGCCAGCAGTGAGTGGACAGGGGGTGGCAATCAGCCCCAGCATTTT.

This clone was observed once. V usage is TRBV20-1 and J usage is TRBJ1-1; D is unclear. The germline V gene encodes CDR1 DFQATT and CDR2 SNEGSKA (reference sequence). This CDR3 region has 11 residues. V was shortened by 2 bases and J by 8 bases, with 9 bases between the two germline ends. The CDR3 is CSARQAREAFF. The CDR3 nucleotides are TGCAGTGCTAGACAGGCAAGGGAAGCTTTCTTT.